A single sample gave rise to the 12 T cell receptor beta chains below, sequenced in a study of T cell repertoires in cytomegalovirus infection. TCRdb re-analysed the reads in MiXCR, keeping a single row per CDR3 protein. The table shows a few hundred thousand distinct CDR3 sequences, with over 7.5% occurring only once. The sequenced sample was PBMCs. Every receptor here comes from a human donor in good health (CMV status not recorded). Some clones in this sample may be carry-over from other donors' samples.

This clonotype was detected a few times. CDR3 sequence (DNA): TGTGCCAGCAGTCGGGGACAGACTTCGAACACAGATACGCAGTATTTT. Protein sequence: CASSRGQTSNTDTQYF. The V call is TRBV28, the J call TRBJ2-3; 7 bases map to TRBD1. Looked up from germline, CDR1 is MDHEN and CDR2 is SYDVKM. V was clipped by 5 bases and J by 2 bases; unmatched bases: 10. The CDR3 is 16 residues long.

A word on this clonotype: A read error is possible here, since a much larger clone lies one base away. V gene TRBV28 combines with J gene TRBJ2-1, with D unresolved. Germline loops: CDR1 MDHEN, CDR2 SYDVKM. The V end lost 2 bases, the J end lost 6 bases, and 5 bases lay between the germline ends. This CDR3 spans 12 amino acids. This chain's CDR3 is CASSLICNEQFF. In nucleotides, the CDR3 is TGTGCCAGCAGTTTAATTTGCAATGAGCAGTTCTTC.

This clonotype has more than one count but fewer than ten. The rearrangement uses TRBV12-3 or TRBV12-4 and TRBJ2-1; D remains unclear. The CDR3 is 15 amino acids. Trimming shortened V by 0 bases and J by 8 bases, and 14 bases separated the two germline ends. CDR3 in DNA: TGTGCCAGCAGTTTAGCGCGGCTAGTAGGGCATGAGCAGTTCTTC. Translation gives CASSLARLVGHEQFF.

Only a few counts were recorded for this clonotype. The chain links TRBV4-3 to TRBJ1-1, with TRBD1 matching over 8 bases. This CDR3 is 15 amino acids long. After removal of 4 bases from V and 5 bases from J, the junction contained 9 bases not matched to a gene. The germline V gene encodes CDR1 LGHNA and CDR2 YSLEER. CDR3 coding DNA: TGCGCCAGCAGCCGCGCGCCTACAGGGGGAACTGAAGCTTTCTTT. Its protein product is CASSRAPTGGTEAFF.

This clonotype came up a few times. The chain uses TRBV20-1 and TRBJ2-7, with 14 nucleotides matching TRBD2. J was trimmed by 8 bases and V by 3 bases; bases with no gene match: 9. Germline-derived CDR1 and CDR2 are DFQATT and SNEGSKA (reference sequence). The CDR3 spans 15 residues. The CDR3 bases are TGCAGTGCTAGTCCGGCGGGACTAGCGGGAGTAAAGCAGTACTTC. Protein: CSASPAGLAGVKQYF.

The genes are TRBV5-8 and TRBJ2-2; unclear D gene. V dropped 9 bases and J dropped 6 bases, with 0 bases sitting between them. The CDR3 runs 8 residues. Germline CDR1 reads SGHTS; CDR2 reads YDEGEE. The CDR3 bases are TGTGCCACCGGGGAGCTGTTTTTT. It is translated as CATGELFF.

This clonotype occurred a few times. The rearrangement joins TRBV6-5 to TRBJ1-2; D unclear. The CDR3 runs 15 residues. V was cut by 4 bases and J by 3 bases, with 15 bases left in between. The germline gives CDR1 MNHEY, CDR2 SVGAGI. The CDR3 protein is CASSSRSLGDYGYTF. CDR3 bases: TGTGCCAGCAGTTCCAGAAGCTTGGGAGACTATGGCTACACCTTC.

The genes are TRBV12-3 or TRBV12-4 and TRBJ1-5; 7 bases agree with TRBD1. After removal of 5 bases from V and 4 bases from J, the junction contained 2 bases not matched to a gene. CDR3 length equals 13 residues. CDR3 in DNA: TGTGCCAGCAGTATGACAGGGAATCAGCCCCAGCATTTT. Amino acids: CASSMTGNQPQHF.

This clonotype has ten or more counts. The V call is TRBV12-3 or TRBV12-4, the J call TRBJ1-3; D remains unclear. The CDR3 has 14 amino acids. V lost 5 bases and J lost 2, with 10 bases in between. DNA for the CDR3: TGTGCCAGCAGTCCCCGGGGAACTGGAAACACCATATATTTT. This codes for CASSPRGTGNTIYF.

In this sample, this clonotype turned up a few times. This chain links TRBV6-5 with TRBJ2-7, with D perhaps TRBD2 (5 bases). Germline CDR1 MNHEY, CDR2 SVGAGI. V lost 3 bases, J lost 0 bases, and 9 bases lay in between. The CDR3 is 14 residues long. CDR3 region: CASSYSDSSYEQYF. CDR3 DNA: TGTGCCAGCAGTTATTCGGACTCCTCCTACGAGCAGTACTTC.

J is TRBJ2-7 and V is TRBV20-1; 7 bases match TRBD1. After removal of 3 bases from V and 2 bases from J, the junction contained 13 bases not matched to a gene. This CDR3 has 16 residues. From germline, CDR1 is DFQATT and CDR2 SNEGSKA (reference sequence). Here the CDR3 DNA reads TGCAGTGCTAGCGGGGACGGGACAGAAAATCCCTACGAGCAGTACTTC. Protein sequence: CSASGDGTENPYEQYF.

This clonotype has a handful of counts. This chain links TRBV7-9 with TRBJ2-5; 8 nucleotides agree with TRBD1. This CDR3 comprises 15 residues. Germline V CDR1 and CDR2: SEHNR, FQNEAQ (reference sequence). With 8 bases clipped from V and 1 base from J, the junction kept 9 bases outside the gene matches. CDR3 nucleotide sequence: TGTGCCAGCTGCCCAGCCGACAGGGGCCAAGAGACCCAGTACTTC. As protein: CASCPADRGQETQYF. Looking up the rest from reference TRBV7-9 and TRBJ2-5 gives the full variable domain: DTGVSQNPRHKITKRGQNVTFRCDPISEHNRLYWYRQTLGQGPEFLTYFQNEAQLEKSRLLSDRFSAERPKGSFSTLEIQRTEQGDSAMYLCASCPADRGQETQYFGPGTRLLVL.